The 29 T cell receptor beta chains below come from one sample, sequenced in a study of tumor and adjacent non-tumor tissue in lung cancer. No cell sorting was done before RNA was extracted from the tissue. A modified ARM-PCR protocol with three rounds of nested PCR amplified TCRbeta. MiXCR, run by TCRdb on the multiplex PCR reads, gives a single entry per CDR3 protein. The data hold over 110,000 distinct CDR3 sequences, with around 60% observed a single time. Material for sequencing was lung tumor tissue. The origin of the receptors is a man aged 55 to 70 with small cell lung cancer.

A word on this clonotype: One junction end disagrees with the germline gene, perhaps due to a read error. The CDR3 here is CASSLVTAQSSYIEQFF. The CDR3, as DNA: TGTGCCAGCAGCTTAGTGACAGCCCAGAGTTCCTACATTGAGCAGTTCTTC. The rearrangement uses TRBV11-2 and TRBJ2-1; possible D gene TRBD1, 5 bases. The CDR3 is 17 amino acids. In germline, CDR1 is SGHAT, CDR2 FQNNGV.

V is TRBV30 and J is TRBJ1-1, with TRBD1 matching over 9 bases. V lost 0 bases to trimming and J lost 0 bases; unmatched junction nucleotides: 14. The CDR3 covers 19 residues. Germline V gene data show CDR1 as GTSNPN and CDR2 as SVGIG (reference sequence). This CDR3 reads CAWSVISRDREHLNTEAFF. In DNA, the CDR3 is TGTGCCTGGAGTGTGATTTCTCGGGACAGGGAGCATTTGAACACTGAAGCTTTCTTT.

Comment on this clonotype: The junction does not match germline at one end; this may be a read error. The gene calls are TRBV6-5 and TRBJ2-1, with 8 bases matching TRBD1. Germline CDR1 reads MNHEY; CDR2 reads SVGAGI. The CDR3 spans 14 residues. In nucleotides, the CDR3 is TGTGCCAGTAGTTACTTGACAGACAGGGGCGAGCAGTTCTTC. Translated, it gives CASSYLTDRGEQFF.

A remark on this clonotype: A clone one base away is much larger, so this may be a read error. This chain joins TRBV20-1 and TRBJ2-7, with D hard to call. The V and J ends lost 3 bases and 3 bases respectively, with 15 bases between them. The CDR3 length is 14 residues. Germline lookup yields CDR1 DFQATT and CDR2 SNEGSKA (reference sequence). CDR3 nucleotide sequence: TGCAGTGCTAGGATGCTAGTGGGATTCTACGAGCAGTACTTC. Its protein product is CSARMLVGFYEQYF.

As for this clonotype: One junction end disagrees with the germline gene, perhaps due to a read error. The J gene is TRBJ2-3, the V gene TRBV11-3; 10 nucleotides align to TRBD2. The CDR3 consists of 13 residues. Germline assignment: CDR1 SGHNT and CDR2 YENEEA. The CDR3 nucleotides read TGTGCCAGTAGCTCAGCGTCTAGCGGGAGAAGGGTTTTT. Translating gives CASSSASSGRRVF.

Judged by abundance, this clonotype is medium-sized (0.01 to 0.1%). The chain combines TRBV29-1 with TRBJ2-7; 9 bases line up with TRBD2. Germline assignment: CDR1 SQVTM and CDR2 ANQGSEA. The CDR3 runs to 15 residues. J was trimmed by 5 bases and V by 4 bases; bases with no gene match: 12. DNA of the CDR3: TGCAGCGTTGGCGGGGTAGCGGGAGAGTCAGACGAGCAGTACTTC. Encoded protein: CSVGGVAGESDEQYF.

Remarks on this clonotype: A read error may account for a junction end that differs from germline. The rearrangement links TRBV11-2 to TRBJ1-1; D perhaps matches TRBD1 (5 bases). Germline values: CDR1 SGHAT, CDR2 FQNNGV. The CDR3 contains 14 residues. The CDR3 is CASSLEGTHTDAFF. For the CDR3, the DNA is TGTGCCAGCAGCTTAGAGGGGACTCACACTGATGCTTTCTTT.

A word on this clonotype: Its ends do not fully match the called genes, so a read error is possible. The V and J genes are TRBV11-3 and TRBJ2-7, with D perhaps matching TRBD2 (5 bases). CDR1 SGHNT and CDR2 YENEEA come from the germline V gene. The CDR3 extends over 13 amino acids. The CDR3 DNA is TGTGCCAGCTGCTTAAGGGAGTCCTACGAGCAGTACTTC. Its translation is CASCLRESYEQYF.

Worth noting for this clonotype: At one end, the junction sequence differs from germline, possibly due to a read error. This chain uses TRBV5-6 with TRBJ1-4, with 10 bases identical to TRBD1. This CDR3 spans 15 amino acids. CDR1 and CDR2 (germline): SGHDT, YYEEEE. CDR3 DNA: TGTGCCAGCACCTTGAGGACAGGGGGTGGTGAAAAACTGTTTTTT. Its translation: CASTLRTGGGEKLFF.

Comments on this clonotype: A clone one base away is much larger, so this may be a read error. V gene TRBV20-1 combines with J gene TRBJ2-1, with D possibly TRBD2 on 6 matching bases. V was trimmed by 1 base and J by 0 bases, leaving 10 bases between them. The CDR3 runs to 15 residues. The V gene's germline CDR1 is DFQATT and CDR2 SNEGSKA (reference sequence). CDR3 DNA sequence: TGCAGTGCTAGAGTACGGACTACCTCCTACAATGAGCAGTTCTTC. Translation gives CSARVRTTSYNEQFF.

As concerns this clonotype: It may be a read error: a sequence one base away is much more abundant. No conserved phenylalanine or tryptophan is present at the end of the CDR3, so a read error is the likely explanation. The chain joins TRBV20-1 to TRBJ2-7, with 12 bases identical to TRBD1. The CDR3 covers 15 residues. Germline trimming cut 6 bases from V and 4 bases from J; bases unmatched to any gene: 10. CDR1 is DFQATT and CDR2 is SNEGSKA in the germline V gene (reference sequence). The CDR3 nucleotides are TGCAGTGCAACGAAGCGGGACAGGGGGCGATACGAGCAGTACCTC. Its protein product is CSATKRDRGRYEQYL.

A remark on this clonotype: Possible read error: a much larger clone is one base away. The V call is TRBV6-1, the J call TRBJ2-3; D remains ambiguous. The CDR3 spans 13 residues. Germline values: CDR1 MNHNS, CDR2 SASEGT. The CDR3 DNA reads TGTGTCAGCACTTATGGTGTTAAAGATACGCAGTATTTT. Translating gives CVSTYGVKDTQYF.

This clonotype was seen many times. This chain's CDR3 is CSVETGARNEQFF. The CDR3 DNA reads TGCAGCGTTGAAACGGGAGCGCGAAATGAGCAGTTCTTC. The chain recombines TRBV29-1 with TRBJ2-1, with TRBD2 as a possible D gene (6 bases). The ends were cut back, 2 bases at V and 7 bases at J, with 12 bases in the middle. Germline CDR1 is SQVTM and CDR2 is ANQGSEA. The CDR3 runs to 13 residues.

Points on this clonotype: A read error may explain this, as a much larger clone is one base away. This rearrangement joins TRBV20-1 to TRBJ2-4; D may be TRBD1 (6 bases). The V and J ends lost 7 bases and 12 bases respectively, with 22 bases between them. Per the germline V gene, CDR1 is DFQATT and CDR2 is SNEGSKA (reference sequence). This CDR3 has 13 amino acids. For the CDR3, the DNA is TGCAGTGTTCCCTCGTGGGGTGGGGACACTCAGTACTTC. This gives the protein CSVPSWGGDTQYF.

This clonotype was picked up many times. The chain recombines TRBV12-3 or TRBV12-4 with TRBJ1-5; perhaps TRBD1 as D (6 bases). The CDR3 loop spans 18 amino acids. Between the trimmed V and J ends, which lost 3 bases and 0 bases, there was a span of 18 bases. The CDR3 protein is CASSFSDRGWYSNQPQHF. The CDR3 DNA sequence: TGTGCCAGCAGTTTCTCGGACAGAGGCTGGTATAGCAATCAGCCCCAGCATTTT.

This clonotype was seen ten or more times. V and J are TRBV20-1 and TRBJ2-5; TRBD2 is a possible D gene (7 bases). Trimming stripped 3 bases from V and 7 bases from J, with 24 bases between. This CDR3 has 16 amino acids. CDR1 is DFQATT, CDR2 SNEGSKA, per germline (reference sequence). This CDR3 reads CSARFRGLGGAGTQYF. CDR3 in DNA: TGCAGTGCTAGGTTTAGGGGGTTGGGGGGGGCAGGGACCCAGTACTTC.

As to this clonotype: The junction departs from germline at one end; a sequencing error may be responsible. CDR3 DNA sequence: TGCGCCAGCAGCGCTGACAGGGGGTCCAAAGAGACCCAGAACTTC. This translates into CASSADRGSKETQNF. The rearrangement joins TRBV11-3 to TRBJ2-5; 9 bases map to TRBD1. Germline CDR1 and CDR2: SGHNT and YENEEA. The CDR3 contains 15 residues.

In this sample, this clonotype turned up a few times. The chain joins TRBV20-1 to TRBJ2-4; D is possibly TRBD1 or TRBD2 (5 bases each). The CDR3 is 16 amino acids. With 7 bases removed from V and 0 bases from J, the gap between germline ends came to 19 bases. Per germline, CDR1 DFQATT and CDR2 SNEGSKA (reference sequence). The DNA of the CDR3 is TGCAGTGACCGAGGAGAGGGGTGGATAGCCAAAAACATTCAGTACTTC. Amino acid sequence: CSDRGEGWIAKNIQYF.

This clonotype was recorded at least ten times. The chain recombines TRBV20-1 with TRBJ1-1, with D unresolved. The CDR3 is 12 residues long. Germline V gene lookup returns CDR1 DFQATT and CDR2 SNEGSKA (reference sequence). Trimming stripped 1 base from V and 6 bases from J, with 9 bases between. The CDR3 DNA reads TGCAGTGCTAGAGGTCGCGCAGCTGAAGCTTTCTTT. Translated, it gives CSARGRAAEAFF.

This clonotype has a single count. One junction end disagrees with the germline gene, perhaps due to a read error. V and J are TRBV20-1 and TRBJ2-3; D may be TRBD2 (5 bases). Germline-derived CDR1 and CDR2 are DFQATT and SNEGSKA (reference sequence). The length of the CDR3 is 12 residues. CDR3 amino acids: CSTRGTTDTQYF. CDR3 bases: TGCAGTACTAGAGGAACGACAGATACGCAGTATTTT.

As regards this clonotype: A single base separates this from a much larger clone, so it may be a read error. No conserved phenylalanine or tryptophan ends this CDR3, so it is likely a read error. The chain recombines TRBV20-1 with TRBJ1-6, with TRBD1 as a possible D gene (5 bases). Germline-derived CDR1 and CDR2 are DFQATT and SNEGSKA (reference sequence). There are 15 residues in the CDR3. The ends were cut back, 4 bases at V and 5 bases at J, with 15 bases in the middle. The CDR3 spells CSATRDGGDNSPLHS. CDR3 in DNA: TGCAGTGCTACCCGGGACGGAGGAGATAATTCACCCCTCCACTCT.

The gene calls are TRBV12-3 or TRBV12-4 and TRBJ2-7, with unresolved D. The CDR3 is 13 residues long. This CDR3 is CASSFGYSYEQYV. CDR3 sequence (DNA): TGCGCCAGCAGTTTTGGGTATTCCTACGAGCAGTACGTC.

As DNA, the CDR3 is TGTGCCACCACATTAGAGACTGTCGGGGATACGCAGTATTTT. Translating it yields CATTLETVGDTQYF. This chain connects TRBV6-2 or TRBV6-3 to TRBJ2-3; no clear D. V was cut by 10 bases and J by 6 bases, with 20 bases left in between. From germline, CDR1 is MNHEY and CDR2 SVGEGT. This CDR3 has 14 amino acids.

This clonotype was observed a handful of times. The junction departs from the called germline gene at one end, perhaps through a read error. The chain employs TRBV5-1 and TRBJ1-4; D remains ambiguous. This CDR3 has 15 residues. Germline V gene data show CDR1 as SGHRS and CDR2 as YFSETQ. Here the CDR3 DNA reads TGCGCCAGCAGCTTGGGACAAACAACTAATGAAGAACTGTTTTTT. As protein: CASSLGQTTNEELFF.

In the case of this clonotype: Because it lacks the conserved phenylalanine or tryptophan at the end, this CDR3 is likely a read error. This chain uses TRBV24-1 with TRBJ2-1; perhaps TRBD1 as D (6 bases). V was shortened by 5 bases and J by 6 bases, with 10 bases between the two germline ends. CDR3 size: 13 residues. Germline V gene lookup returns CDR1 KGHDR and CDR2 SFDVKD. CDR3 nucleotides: TGTGCCACCAGTGGAACAGGGACCAATGAGCAGTTCCTC. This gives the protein CATSGTGTNEQFL.

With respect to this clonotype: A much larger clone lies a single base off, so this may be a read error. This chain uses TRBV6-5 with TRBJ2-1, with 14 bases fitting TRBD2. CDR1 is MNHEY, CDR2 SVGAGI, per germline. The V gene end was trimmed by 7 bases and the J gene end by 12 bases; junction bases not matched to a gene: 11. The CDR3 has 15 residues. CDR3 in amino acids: CASNAPGLAGVGQFF. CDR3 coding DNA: TGTGCCAGCAATGCACCGGGACTAGCGGGAGTTGGGCAGTTCTTC.

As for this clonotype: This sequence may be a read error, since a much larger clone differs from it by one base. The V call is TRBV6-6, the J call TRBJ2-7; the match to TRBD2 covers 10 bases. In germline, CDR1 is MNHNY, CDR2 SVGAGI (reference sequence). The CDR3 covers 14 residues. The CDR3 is CACSLGLARYEQYF. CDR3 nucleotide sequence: TGTGCCTGCAGTCTGGGACTAGCGAGGTACGAGCAGTACTTC.

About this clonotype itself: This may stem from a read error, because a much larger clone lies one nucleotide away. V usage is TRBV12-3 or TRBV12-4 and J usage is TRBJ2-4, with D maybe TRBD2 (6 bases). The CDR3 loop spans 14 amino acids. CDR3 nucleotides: TGTGCCCGCAGTTTAGCGAGCGGAGGGAACATTCAGTACTTC. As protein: CARSLASGGNIQYF.

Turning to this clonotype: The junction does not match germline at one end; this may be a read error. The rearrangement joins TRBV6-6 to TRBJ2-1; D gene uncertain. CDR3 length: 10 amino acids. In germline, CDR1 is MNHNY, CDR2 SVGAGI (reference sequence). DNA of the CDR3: TGTGACAGCAGGCCCCATGGGAACCTCTTC. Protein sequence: CDSRPHGNLF.